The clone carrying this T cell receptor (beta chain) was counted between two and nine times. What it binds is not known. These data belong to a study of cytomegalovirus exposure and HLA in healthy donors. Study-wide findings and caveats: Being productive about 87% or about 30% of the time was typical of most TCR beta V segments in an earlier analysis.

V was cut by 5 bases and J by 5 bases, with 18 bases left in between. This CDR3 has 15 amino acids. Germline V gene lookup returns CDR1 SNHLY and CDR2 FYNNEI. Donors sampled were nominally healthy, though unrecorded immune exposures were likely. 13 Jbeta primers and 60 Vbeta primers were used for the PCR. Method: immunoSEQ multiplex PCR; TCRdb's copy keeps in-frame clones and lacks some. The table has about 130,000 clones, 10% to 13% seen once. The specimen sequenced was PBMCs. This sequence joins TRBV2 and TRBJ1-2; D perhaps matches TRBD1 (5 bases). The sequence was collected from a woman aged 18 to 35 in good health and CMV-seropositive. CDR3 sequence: CASSPNPTGDYGYTF. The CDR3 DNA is TGTGCCAGCAGTCCAAACCCCACAGGAGATTATGGCTACACCTTC.